The 21 T cell receptor beta chains in this list originate from one sample, sequenced in a study of T cells in Graves' hyperthyroidism and ophthalmopathy. RNA transcripts yielded amplified TCR beta CDR3 regions. The HTBI primer set served for first-round RT-PCR of the TCR CDR3. MiXCR was run by TCRdb on the multiplex PCR reads, yielding one entry per CDR3 protein. The top ten hold about 21% of the sample, which has hundreds of thousands of distinct CDR3 sequences, roughly 15% seen once. Sequenced material: blood. These receptors came from a woman aged 60-75 years with Graves' ophthalmopathy.

V is TRBV9 and J is TRBJ2-7; 8 nucleotides match TRBD2. CDR3 size: 13 residues. Per the germline V gene, CDR1 is SGDLS and CDR2 is YYNGEE. V shed 3 bases, J shed 6 bases, and the junction held 5 bases outside the gene matches. The CDR3 nucleotides read TGTGCCAGCAGCGACCGGGGGGGGAGCGAGCAGTACTTC. It codes for CASSDRGGSEQYF. The variable domain in full, completed from reference TRBV9 and TRBJ2-7, reads DSGVTQTPKHLITATGQRVTLRCSPRSGDLSVYWYQQSLDQGLQFLIQYYNGEERAKGNILERFSAQQFPDLHSELNLSSLELGDSALYFCASSDRGGSEQYFGPGTRLTVT.

This clonotype was seen a handful of times. V gene TRBV5-6 combines with J gene TRBJ1-2; TRBD1 is a possible D gene (6 bases). There are 14 residues in the CDR3. Trimming left V 4 bases short and J 4 bases short, with 14 bases between. Germline values: CDR1 SGHDT, CDR2 YYEEEE. CDR3 sequence: CASSEDRTFYGYTF. CDR3 DNA: TGTGCCAGCAGCGAGGACAGAACATTCTATGGCTACACCTTC.

This clonotype was seen many times. The chain carries TRBV6-6 and TRBJ2-1; no definite D call. V lost 2 bases to trimming and J lost 0 bases, with 14 bases between them. The length of the CDR3 is 17 residues. Germline V gene data show CDR1 as MNHNY and CDR2 as SVGAGI (reference sequence). Written as DNA, the CDR3 is TGTGCCAGCAGTTACGGCGTTTCGGGTAGCTCCTACAATGAGCAGTTCTTC. Translation gives CASSYGVSGSSYNEQFF.

The chain uses TRBV2 and TRBJ1-6, with a possible D match to TRBD1 (5 bases). The germline gives CDR1 SNHLY, CDR2 FYNNEI. The CDR3 is 15 amino acids. V was trimmed by 6 bases and J by 8 bases, leaving 17 bases between them. CDR3: CASSSLGGFHSPLHF. The CDR3 DNA reads as TGTGCCAGCAGCTCCCTGGGGGGTTTTCATTCACCCCTCCACTTT.

In this sample, this clonotype turned up many times. The chain couples TRBV18 to TRBJ2-1, with a weak D call TRBD1 (5 bases). V lost 0 bases, J lost 9 bases, and 9 bases lay in between. The CDR3 has 13 amino acids. The germline CDR1 and CDR2 sequences are KGHSH and LQKENI. Here the CDR3 reads CASSPPAQGEQFF. The CDR3 region has the DNA TGTGCCAGCTCACCACCCGCGCAGGGTGAGCAGTTCTTC.

This clonotype was seen more than once but under ten times. V usage is TRBV5-6 and J usage is TRBJ2-7, with 10 positions matching TRBD1. V lost 1 base to trimming and J lost 5 bases; unmatched junction nucleotides: 15. The V gene's germline CDR1 is SGHDT and CDR2 YYEEEE. The CDR3 contains 18 residues. This chain's CDR3 is CASSLRQGAGEPTDEQYF. In DNA, the CDR3 is TGTGCCAGCAGCTTGCGACAGGGGGCGGGGGAGCCTACGGACGAGCAGTACTTC.

This clonotype was detected ten times or more. The chain couples TRBV20-1 to TRBJ2-3; D gene uncertain. The V end lost 0 bases, the J end lost 0 bases, and 7 bases lay between the germline ends. Per the germline V gene, CDR1 is DFQATT and CDR2 is SNEGSKA (reference sequence). The CDR3 covers 14 residues. CDR3 in DNA: TGCAGTGCTAGAGACGGGCTAAGCACAGATACGCAGTATTTT. It encodes CSARDGLSTDTQYF.

This chain links TRBV28 with TRBJ2-1; D gene unclear. CDR1 is MDHEN, CDR2 SYDVKM, per germline. The length of the CDR3 is 11 residues. V was clipped by 6 bases and J by 12 bases, with 12 bases between them. The chain's CDR3 is CASRVDGRQFF. The CDR3 nucleotides read TGTGCCAGCAGAGTTGACGGGCGGCAGTTCTTC.

A few counts support this clonotype. The rearrangement joins TRBV12-3 or TRBV12-4 to TRBJ2-3, with TRBD1 identical over 7 bases. J gave up 2 bases and V 6 bases, and 5 bases lay outside the gene matches. This CDR3 comprises 14 residues. As DNA, the CDR3 is TGTGCCAGCAGGCCGACAGGGATCACAGATACGCAGTATTTT. Protein sequence: CASRPTGITDTQYF.

This clonotype was seen more than once but under ten times. The chain combines TRBV15 with TRBJ2-7, with 12 nucleotides matching TRBD2. From germline, CDR1 is LNHNV and CDR2 YYDKDF (reference sequence). The length of the CDR3 is 17 residues. The junction had 6 bases not matched to a gene; V was cut back by 0 bases and J by 3 bases. CDR3 DNA sequence: TGTGCCACCAGCAGAGATCGGCTAGCGGGAGGGGTCTACGAGCAGTACTTC. Amino acids: CATSRDRLAGGVYEQYF.

This clonotype has ten or more counts. In DNA, the CDR3 is TGTGCCAGCAGCTTAGCGATTGGAGTTCAGGACAATGAGCAGTTCTTC. Translating gives CASSLAIGVQDNEQFF. The J gene is TRBJ2-1, the V gene TRBV7-9; D gene uncertain. Deletions cut 0 bases from V and 5 bases from J, with 14 bases between. This CDR3 is built from 16 residues. CDR1 and CDR2 (germline): SEHNR, FQNEAQ (reference sequence).

This clonotype was counted at least ten times. The V gene is TRBV28, the J gene TRBJ1-1, with unresolved D. The V gene's germline CDR1 is MDHEN and CDR2 SYDVKM. Trimming removed 6 bases from V and 0 bases from J, with 11 bases in between. This CDR3 has 14 residues. CDR3 bases: TGTGCCAGCAGCCGACGGTTCATGAACACTGAAGCTTTCTTT. Translating it yields CASSRRFMNTEAFF.

This clonotype was counted many times. This chain joins TRBV12-3 or TRBV12-4 and TRBJ2-1; weak D call: TRBD1 (5 bases). The CDR3 spans 15 residues. The V end lost 5 bases, the J end lost 0 bases, and 11 bases lay between the germline ends. CDR3 DNA: TGTGCCAGCAGTCCCAACAGGCGCTCCTACAATGAGCAGTTCTTC. It encodes CASSPNRRSYNEQFF.

This clonotype was recorded many times. V is TRBV18 and J is TRBJ1-5; no clear D gene. Trimming pared 3 bases from V and 9 bases from J, leaving 12 bases between. CDR1 KGHSH and CDR2 LQKENI come from the germline V gene. The CDR3 loop spans 13 amino acids. The CDR3 DNA reads TGTGCCAGCTCACCCTCGAATGGTGCGCCCCAGCATTTT. Amino acids: CASSPSNGAPQHF.

The gene calls are TRBV7-9 and TRBJ1-6; D not resolved. The CDR3 is 12 residues long. The V and J ends lost 5 bases and 15 bases respectively, with 14 bases between them. CDR1 and CDR2 (germline): SEHNR, FQNEAQ (reference sequence). DNA of the CDR3: TGTGCCAGCAGCCCAATCGGGGAAATCCTCCACTTT. It specifies CASSPIGEILHF.

The genes are TRBV12-3 or TRBV12-4 and TRBJ2-3, with D maybe TRBD2 (6 bases). Trimming took 6 bases from V and 2 from J, leaving 12 bases between them. CDR3 size: 14 residues. Here the CDR3 DNA reads TGTGCCAGCAGACTTAGCGGAGTCACAGATACGCAGTATTTT. Residues: CASRLSGVTDTQYF.

The rearrangement joins TRBV29-1 to TRBJ1-4; D gene ambiguous. Germline V gene lookup returns CDR1 SQVTM and CDR2 ANQGSEA. Deletions cut 8 bases from V and 8 bases from J, with 12 bases between. The CDR3 sequence is 11 residues long. CDR3 region: CSLRVDEKLFF. The CDR3 nucleotides are TGCAGCTTACGAGTTGACGAAAAACTGTTTTTT.

This clonotype was detected ten times or more. This sequence joins TRBV28 and TRBJ2-5; 8 bases are shared with TRBD2. Germline V gene lookup returns CDR1 MDHEN and CDR2 SYDVKM. Trimming removed 3 bases from V and 5 bases from J; junction bases left unmatched: 8. The CDR3 is 15 amino acids. This CDR3 is CASSLGGRPRETQYF. The CDR3 bases are TGTGCCAGCAGTTTGGGCGGGAGGCCCAGGGAGACCCAGTACTTC.

Many counts were recorded for this clonotype. This rearrangement joins TRBV7-9 to TRBJ2-1, with unresolved D. The CDR3 sequence is 14 residues long. Germline-derived CDR1 and CDR2 are SEHNR and FQNEAQ (reference sequence). Trimming shortened V by 1 base and J by 4 bases, and 8 bases separated the two germline ends. Here the CDR3 reads CASSLEGRYNEQFF. The CDR3 nucleotides read TGTGCCAGCAGCTTAGAGGGCCGATACAATGAGCAGTTCTTC.

This clonotype was seen more than once but under ten times. The rearrangement links TRBV29-1 to TRBJ1-1; D is uncertain. The CDR3 has 14 residues. Germline lookup yields CDR1 SQVTM and CDR2 ANQGSEA. The ends were cut back, 4 bases at V and 0 bases at J, with 12 bases in the middle. DNA for the CDR3: TGCAGCGTTGGTGTAAACAGCCTGAACACTGAAGCTTTCTTT. Translated: CSVGVNSLNTEAFF.

This clonotype was counted at least ten times. J is TRBJ2-7 and V is TRBV7-9, with a possible D match to TRBD2 (6 bases). The CDR3 spans 12 residues. Trimming removed 1 base from V and 6 bases from J, with 7 bases in between. Germline V CDR1 and CDR2: SEHNR, FQNEAQ (reference sequence). The CDR3 coding sequence is TGTGCCAGCAGCTTAGTCGGGAGCGAGCAGTACTTC. This sequence encodes CASSLVGSEQYF.